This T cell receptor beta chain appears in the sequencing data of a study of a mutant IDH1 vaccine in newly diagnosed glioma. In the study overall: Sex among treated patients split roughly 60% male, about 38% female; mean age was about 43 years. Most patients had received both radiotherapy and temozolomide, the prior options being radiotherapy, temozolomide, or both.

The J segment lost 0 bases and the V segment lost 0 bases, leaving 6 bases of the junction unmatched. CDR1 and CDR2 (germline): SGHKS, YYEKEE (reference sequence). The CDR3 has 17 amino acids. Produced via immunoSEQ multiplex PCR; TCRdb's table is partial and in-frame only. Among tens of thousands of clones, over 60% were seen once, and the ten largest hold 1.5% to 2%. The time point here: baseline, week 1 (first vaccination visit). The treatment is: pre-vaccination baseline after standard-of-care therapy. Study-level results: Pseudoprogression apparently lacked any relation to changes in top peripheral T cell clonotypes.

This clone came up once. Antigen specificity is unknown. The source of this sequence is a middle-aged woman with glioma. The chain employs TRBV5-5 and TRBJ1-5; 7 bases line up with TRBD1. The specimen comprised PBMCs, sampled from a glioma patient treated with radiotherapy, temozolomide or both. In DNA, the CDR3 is TGTGCCAGCAGCTTGGGGACAGGAATTAATAGCAATCAGCCCCAGCATTTT. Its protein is CASSLGTGINSNQPQHF. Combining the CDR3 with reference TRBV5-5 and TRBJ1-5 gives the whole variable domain DAGVTQSPTHLIKTRGQQVTLRCSPISGHKSVSWYQQVLGQGPQFIFQYYEKEERGRGNFPDRFSARQFPNYSSELNVNALLLGDSALYLCASSLGTGINSNQPQHFGDGTRLSIL.